A selection of T cell receptor beta chains follows, all from one sample in a study of blood T cell repertoires in COVID-19. Profiling relied on immunoSEQ multiplex PCR, and the TCRdb table lists in-frame clones only, not all of them. This sample has some 210,000 clones, with around nine tenths found just once. The sample comprised peripheral blood. These receptors were collected from a woman aged 40 to 50 who had recovered from COVID-19. Both conserved end residues are part of each CDR3. The D gene is left open where the match is weak. Rows may omit the clone size; those that give it use once, few, many or a size class.

NA	TRBD1	TRBV6-5	TRBJ1-4	TGTGCCAGCAGTTACTCGAGTCAGGGGGTTGAAAAACTGTTTTTT	CASSYSSQGVEKLFF
NA	NA	TRBV6-1	TRBJ2-5	TGTGCCAGCAGTGAAGCCTGGACTTTGTACCAAGAGACCCAGTACTTC	CASSEAWTLYQETQYF
NA	TRBD1	TRBV2	TRBJ2-3	TGTGCCAGCAGGGACAGGGGGGCAGGAGATACGCAGTATTTT	CASRDRGAGDTQYF
NA	NA	TRBV21-1	TRBJ2-5	TGTGCCAGCAGCAAAGAGGCAGGGGGCCGCGGGGGCCAAGAGACCCAGTACTTC	CASSKEAGGRGGQETQYF
NA	TRBD1	TRBV4-3	TRBJ2-2	TGCGCCAGCAGCCGGGACAGGAGAGCCGGGGAGCTGTTTTTT	CASSRDRRAGELFF
NA	TRBD1	TRBV6-5	TRBJ1-1	TGTGCCAGCAGAAAGACAGGGGAGGGCACTGAAGCTTTCTTT	CASRKTGEGTEAFF
NA	TRBD1	TRBV27	TRBJ2-5	TGTGCCAGCAGTTCTTGGACAGGGACCAAAGAGACCCAGTACTTC	CASSSWTGTKETQYF
NA	NA	TRBV3-1/TRBV3-2	TRBJ2-5	TGTGCCAGCACCCACCCCCTCGGGGAGACCCAGTACTTC	CASTHPLGETQYF
once	NA	TRBV7-8	TRBJ1-3	TGTGCCAGCAGCGCAGGGACTTCTGGAAACACCATATATTTT	CASSAGTSGNTIYF
NA	NA	TRBV6-5	TRBJ2-7	TGTGCCAGCAGCACAGACCTAGCTCCCTACGAGCAGTACTTC	CASSTDLAPYEQYF
NA	NA	TRBV24-1	TRBJ2-7	TGTGCCACCAGTGGAGGGTCGAGCTCCTACGAGCAGTACTTC	CATSGGSSSYEQYF
NA	NA	TRBV15	TRBJ2-7	TGTGCCACCACAGACGAGCGGGTTTCCTACGAGCAGTACTTC	CATTDERVSYEQYF
NA	NA	TRBV30	TRBJ2-1	TGTGCCTGGAGCCCCAGCGGTACATACAATGAGCAGTTCTTC	CAWSPSGTYNEQFF
NA	NA	TRBV6-5	TRBJ2-1	TGTGCCAGCAGTTATCAGGGCTGGGCCAATGAGCAGTTCTTC	CASSYQGWANEQFF
NA	NA	TRBV18	TRBJ1-4	TGTGCCAGCTCACCGGGGGCGGCTAATGAAAAACTGTTTTTT	CASSPGAANEKLFF
NA	NA	TRBV7-3	TRBJ2-1	TGTGCCAGCAGCTTAACGTCCCAGCGGGACACCTACAATGAGCAGTTCTTC	CASSLTSQRDTYNEQFF
NA	TRBD2	TRBV20-1	TRBJ2-1	TGCAGTGCTCGTGCTAGCGGGAGGGCCTTAGGTGAGCAGTTCTTC	CSARASGRALGEQFF
NA	TRBD1	TRBV6-5	TRBJ1-4	TGTGCCAGCAGTTACTCCGGACAGGGTAATGAAAAACTGTTTTTT	CASSYSGQGNEKLFF
NA	NA	TRBV28	TRBJ2-7	TGTGCCAGCAGTCGACCTGACAGAGGCGAGCAGTACTTC	CASSRPDRGEQYF
NA	TRBD2	TRBV6-2/TRBV6-3	TRBJ2-5	TGTGCCAGCAGTTACTTCGGCGGGAGCTCAGAGACCCAGTACTTC	CASSYFGGSSETQYF
NA	TRBD2	TRBV29-1	TRBJ2-4	TGCAGCGTTGATTCGGGGGGAGGCAAAAACATTCAGTACTTC	CSVDSGGGKNIQYF
NA	TRBD1	TRBV9	TRBJ2-7	TGTGCCAGCAGCCCCGGGACAGGAAATTACGAGCAGTACTTC	CASSPGTGNYEQYF
NA	TRBD1	TRBV5-1	TRBJ2-7	TGCGCCAGCAGCCTAACCGGGACAGGGGTGAGCGAGCAGTACTTC	CASSLTGTGVSEQYF
NA	NA	TRBV5-1	TRBJ2-1	TGCGCCAGCAGCTTAATAGGAGGCGATGAGCAGTTCTTC	CASSLIGGDEQFF
NA	TRBD2	TRBV19	TRBJ2-7	TGTGCCAGTAGATACTCGCCCGGGGGGGACTACGAGCAGTACTTC	CASRYSPGGDYEQYF
NA	NA	TRBV13	TRBJ1-2	TGTGCCAGCAGCTTAGTGGGAGACTATGGCTACACCTTC	CASSLVGDYGYTF
NA	TRBD1	TRBV27	TRBJ2-5	TGTGCCAGCAGTCCAGGACAGGGAAAGAGGGAGACCCAGTACTTC	CASSPGQGKRETQYF
NA	TRBD1	TRBV28	TRBJ2-3	TGTGCCAGCGTGACAGGGTCTAGCACAGATACGCAGTATTTT	CASVTGSSTDTQYF
NA	NA	TRBV5-6	TRBJ1-5	TGTGCCAGCAGCTTCGGGGGGGGCATCCCCCAATGGCAGCCCCAGCATTTT	CASSFGGGIPQWQPQHF
NA	TRBD1	TRBV19	TRBJ2-1	TGTGCCAGTAGGGACAGGGGGTTCAATGAGCAGTTCTTC	CASRDRGFNEQFF
once	NA	TRBV27	TRBJ2-7	TGTGCCAGCAGTGCGAGCTCCTACGAGCAGTACTTC	CASSASSYEQYF
once	TRBD2	TRBV5-4	TRBJ2-3	TGTGCCAGCAGCCCCCCTAGCGGGGACACAGATACGCAGTATTTT	CASSPPSGDTDTQYF
NA	NA	TRBV5-1	TRBJ2-1	TGCGCCAGCAACTACCTGGATGAGCAGTTCTTC	CASNYLDEQFF
few	NA	TRBV6-5	TRBJ1-1	TGTGCCAGCAGTTACTCAGCACTTATGAACACTGAAGCTTTCTTT	CASSYSALMNTEAFF
NA	NA	TRBV19	TRBJ2-7	TGTGCCAGTAGCTGGGGGGACCGTACCTACGAGCAGTACTTC	CASSWGDRTYEQYF
NA	NA	TRBV9	TRBJ2-2	TGTGCCAGCAGCGTAGCTGGACAGCCGAACACCGGGGAGCTGTTTTTT	CASSVAGQPNTGELFF
NA	TRBD1	TRBV18	TRBJ1-2	TGTGCCAGCTCCCCCGGACAGGGCGTCGACTATGGCTACACCTTC	CASSPGQGVDYGYTF
NA	NA	TRBV7-3	TRBJ2-3	TGTGCCAGCAGCTTAAAGGGGGTGCGGCCACGTTCTCGATTGGGTACGCAGTATTTT	CASSLKGVRPRSRLGTQYF
few	NA	TRBV7-2	TRBJ2-3	TGTGCCAGCAGCACGGTGGGTCGCGGGAGCACAGATACGCAGTATTTT	CASSTVGRGSTDTQYF
NA	NA	TRBV2	TRBJ1-5	TGTGCCAGCAGTGGGGGAGGGATTCAGCCCCAGCATTTT	CASSGGGIQPQHF
once	NA	TRBV2	TRBJ2-1	TGTGCCAGCAGTGGAGTGGGACTCGCCACCCAGTTCTTC	CASSGVGLATQFF
NA	NA	TRBV6-5	TRBJ2-7	TGTGCCAGCAGTAGGGCGGACAGCCCAACCTACGAGCAGTACTTC	CASSRADSPTYEQYF
NA	TRBD1	TRBV5-1	TRBJ2-5	TGCGCCAGCAGACAGACAGGGGTCGGGGAGACCCAGTACTTC	CASRQTGVGETQYF
NA	TRBD1	TRBV27	TRBJ1-4	TGTGCCAGCAGCCTCACAGGGGTCGATGAAAAACTGTTTTTT	CASSLTGVDEKLFF
NA	TRBD1	TRBV2	TRBJ2-1	TGTGCCAGCAGTGGACAACCGGGACAGGGGGTCGAGCAGTTCTTC	CASSGQPGQGVEQFF
NA	NA	TRBV2	TRBJ1-2	TGTGCCAGCAGTAACAGGGTTAGCGGCTACACCTTC	CASSNRVSGYTF
NA	TRBD2	TRBV5-8	TRBJ2-1	TGTGCCAGCAGCTCTGTGCACGGAAGCGGGGAAAATGAGCAGTTCTTC	CASSSVHGSGENEQFF
NA	TRBD1	TRBV4-3	TRBJ2-5	TGCGCCAGCAGCCAGGGACAGGGGAGGGAGACCCAGTACTTC	CASSQGQGRETQYF
NA	NA	TRBV7-9	TRBJ2-1	TGTGCCAGCAGCTTATTCCCGGTCGATGAGCAGTTCTTC	CASSLFPVDEQFF
NA	NA	TRBV3-1/TRBV3-2	TRBJ2-3	TGTGCCAGCAGCCATCGAGAGGGTACGCAGTATTTT	CASSHREGTQYF
NA	TRBD2	TRBV10-3	TRBJ2-7	TGTGCCATCAGCACTAGCGGGAGGGGGTTAGAGCAGTACTTC	CAISTSGRGLEQYF
NA	NA	TRBV4-3	TRBJ2-1	TGCGCCAGCAGCCAAGACGAGGATCCCTACAATGAGCAGTTCTTC	CASSQDEDPYNEQFF
NA	NA	TRBV27	TRBJ2-3	TGTGCCAGCCGCGAATCGGACAGATCAGATACGCAGTATTTT	CASRESDRSDTQYF
few	TRBD1	TRBV29-1	TRBJ2-1	TGCAGCGTTGCGTTGGGGACAGGGGCTTCTAATGAGCAGTTCTTC	CSVALGTGASNEQFF
NA	NA	TRBV2	TRBJ2-7	TGTGCCAGCAGCGACCAGGTTATCGAGCAGTACTTC	CASSDQVIEQYF
NA	NA	TRBV19	TRBJ2-1	TGTGCCAGTAGGGTAGCGTTTAGCTCCTACAATGAGCAGTTCTTC	CASRVAFSSYNEQFF
NA	TRBD2	TRBV7-6	TRBJ2-3	TGTGCCAGCAGCTCCGGTCGCGGGAGGTTGGCAGATACGCAGTATTTT	CASSSGRGRLADTQYF